The 2 T cell receptor beta chains below come from one sample, sequenced in a study of blood T cells in healthy people across ages. Alongside a J-beta primer mix, a sample-barcoded 5' primer served in a second PCR lasting about 6 to 12 cycles. Using its own MiXCR run on the 5' RACE reads, TCRdb lists one record per CDR3 protein. This sample has about 700,000 distinct CDR3 sequences, with about 30% found just once. The sequenced sample consisted of blood. All receptors derive from a woman at least 80 years old in good health.

This clonotype came up a few times. A read error is possible here, since a much larger clone lies one base away. The rearrangement uses TRBV5-6 and TRBJ2-4; D might be TRBD2 (5 bases). There are 13 residues in the CDR3. Germline loops: CDR1 SGHDT, CDR2 YYEEEE. V shed 6 bases and J shed 7 bases, with 14 bases lying between them. CDR3 nucleotides: TGTGCCAGCAACTTTGTTACGGGGAACATTCAGTACTTC. Protein sequence: CASNFVTGNIQYF. Drawing the rest from reference TRBV5-6 and TRBJ2-4, the complete variable domain is DAGVTQSPTHLIKTRGQQVTLRCSPKSGHDTVSWYQQALGQGPQFIFQYYEEEERQRGNFPDRFSGHQFPNYSSELNVNALLLGDSALYLCASNFVTGNIQYFGAGTRLSVL.

This clonotype was seen only a few times. The rearrangement links TRBV12-3 or TRBV12-4 to TRBJ2-2, with D tentatively TRBD1 (6 bases). The CDR3 sequence is 15 residues long. The ends were cut back, 3 bases at V and 5 bases at J, with 13 bases in the middle. CDR3 sequence: CASSFGQGRTGELFF. Here the CDR3 DNA reads TGTGCCAGCAGTTTTGGGCAGGGGCGGACCGGGGAGCTGTTTTTT.